These T cell receptor beta chains were read from a single sample in a study of T cell responses to AZD1222 COVID-19 vaccine. Measured with immunoSEQ multiplex PCR; TCRdb has only the in-frame clones, and not every one. Of 150,000 to 200,000 clones in the sample, about 90% were seen once. This specimen was peripheral blood, taken 28 days after the second AZD1222 dose. The receptors were sampled from an adult who received the AZD1222 COVID-19 vaccine. The CDR3 runs from the conserved cysteine through the conserved F or W. The D gene is left open where the match is weak. Where a row states a size, it is once, few, many or the class of an expanded clone; other rows omit it.

V gene	D gene	clone size	J gene	CDR3 DNA	CDR3 protein
TRBV5-1	-	-	TRBJ2-2	TGCGCCAGCAGCTTGCAAGGGCAGCCTCTGTTGACCGGGGAGCTGTTTTTT	CASSLQGQPLLTGELFF
TRBV7-2	-	once	TRBJ2-1	TGTGCCAGCAGCTCGACAGCGCGGACATTATTCTTC	CASSSTARTLFF
TRBV28	-	-	TRBJ1-5	TGTGCCAGCAGGTCCCCACAGGGCTCGGGTCAGCCCCAGCATTTT	CASRSPQGSGQPQHF
TRBV28	-	-	TRBJ2-5	TGTGCCAGCAGTTTTCAAGGTCAAGAGACCCAGTACTTC	CASSFQGQETQYF
TRBV7-9	-	few	TRBJ2-7	TGTGCCAGCAGCCCAACAGGCCTCCTTGTCGAGCAGTACTTC	CASSPTGLLVEQYF
TRBV19	-	-	TRBJ2-3	TGTGCCAGTAGCGGGACACCTTGGACAGATACGCAGTATTTT	CASSGTPWTDTQYF
TRBV28	TRBD1	-	TRBJ1-2	TGTGCCAGCAGCTTAGGACAGGTACCTGGCTACACCTTC	CASSLGQVPGYTF
TRBV27	TRBD1	-	TRBJ1-1	TGTGCCAGCAGTTTACAACAGGGGGCGAGAACTGAAGCTTTCTTT	CASSLQQGARTEAFF
TRBV18	TRBD1	once	TRBJ1-4	TGTGCCAGCTCACCAACGGGACAGGGGGGCACTAATGAAAAACTGTTTTTT	CASSPTGQGGTNEKLFF
TRBV7-9	-	-	TRBJ2-7	TGTGCCAGCAGCTTAGACGCGTCGGTCGGCTTCGCCTACGAGCAGTACTTC	CASSLDASVGFAYEQYF
TRBV10-2	TRBD1	-	TRBJ2-2	TGCGCCAGCAGTGTTACAGGGGTCATAAACACCGGGGAGCTGTTTTTT	CASSVTGVINTGELFF
TRBV30	TRBD1	-	TRBJ1-2	TGTGCCTGGAGCATTGACAAGGGGGCTGCAGTCTATGGCTACACCTTC	CAWSIDKGAAVYGYTF
TRBV21-1	-	-	TRBJ1-2	TGTGCCAGCAGAACCGCTAACTATGGCTACACCTTC	CASRTANYGYTF
TRBV6-5	TRBD1	-	TRBJ1-5	TGTGCCAGCAGTCGCGACAGGGGATATCAGCCCCAGCATTTT	CASSRDRGYQPQHF
TRBV28	-	-	TRBJ1-2	TGTGCCAGCGGCGGCTTTGGGACGGAATATGGCTACACCTTC	CASGGFGTEYGYTF
TRBV7-9	-	-	TRBJ2-1	TGTGCCAGCAGCTTTTTGAGTGGGGGAGTGGACAATGAGCAGTTCTTC	CASSFLSGGVDNEQFF
TRBV6-2/TRBV6-3	-	-	TRBJ2-1	TGTGCCAGCAGTTACCGGGGCGGGCGTGTAACCAATGAGCAGTTCTTC	CASSYRGGRVTNEQFF